This T cell receptor beta chain emerged from a study of CXCR3-negative and CXCR3-positive naive CD8 T cells. Broader study findings: Both naive subsets, CXCR3-negative and CXCR3-positive, displayed similar TRBV-TRBJ usage, unlike memory cells. Naive subsets had comparable surface CD5; TCR strength was inferred from TRB CDR3 properties. Similarly elevated diversity marked both naive subsets, with memory CD8+ cells showing far lower diversity. Cryopreserved PBMCs had partly decreased CXCR3 expression; fresh PBMCs were used in most assays. CXCR3-positive naive cells carried more hydrophobic TRB CDR3s than CXCR3-negative ones.

A word on this clonotype: Its cognate antigen is unknown.

The length of the CDR3 is 12 residues. The V gene's germline CDR1 is SQVTM and CDR2 ANQGSEA. UMI-labeled TRB cDNA libraries were prepared by 5' RACE. TCRdb reanalyzed the 5' RACE reads and collapses them to one entry per CDR3 protein, without DNA. The clone table shows some 120,000 distinct CDR3 sequences, with the ten largest holding around 0.54%. This chain connects TRBV29-1 to TRBJ2-3. This receptor was identified in a human donor in good health. Some clones in this sample may be carry-over from other donors' samples. Sequencing was carried out using naive CXCR3+ CD8+ T cells from blood. Sample subset: CD45RO-CCR7+CD27+CD95- naive CD8+ T cells expressing CXCR3 (TNR3+). Here the CDR3 reads CSAEGDTDTQYF.